This TCR beta chain comes out of a study of cytotoxic CD8 clonotypes in ibrutinib-treated CLL. A word on this clone: The antigen remains unidentified.

Sequenced by immunoSEQ multiplex PCR; TCRdb stores in-frame clones only, minus some. The table shows approximately 130,000 clones, with around 84% occurring only once. The CDR3 consists of 15 residues. Whole-study findings and limits: Rare overall, public clonotypes shrank or held steady under therapy.

Genomic DNA in a quantity of roughly 2 micrograms was derived from cryopreserved PBMCs for TCR beta libraries. The sequence came from a human donor with chronic lymphocytic leukemia. V usage is TRBV21-1 and J usage is TRBJ2-7; the DNA was not compared with TRBD1, the D call given in the table. TRBV21-1 is designated a pseudogene. The sequences come from PBMCs, collected after 24 months of ibrutinib treatment. CDR3 loop: CASRPGTGGPHEQYF. For the CDR3, the DNA is TGTGCCAGCAGACCTGGGACAGGAGGTCCCCACGAGCAGTACTTC.